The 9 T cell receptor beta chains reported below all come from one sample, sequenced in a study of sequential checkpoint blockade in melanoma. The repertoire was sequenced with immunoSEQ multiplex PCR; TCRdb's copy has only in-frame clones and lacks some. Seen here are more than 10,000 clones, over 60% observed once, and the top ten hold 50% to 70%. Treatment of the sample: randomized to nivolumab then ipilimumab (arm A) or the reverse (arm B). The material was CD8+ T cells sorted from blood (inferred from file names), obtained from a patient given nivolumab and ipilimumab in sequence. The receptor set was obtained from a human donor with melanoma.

The CDR3 is CASGPRGITGYGYTF. DNA for the CDR3: TGTGCCAGCGGCCCTCGGGGAATCACGGGGTATGGCTACACCTTC. The V and J genes are TRBV27 and TRBJ1-2; no reliable D call. The CDR3 runs to 15 residues. With 8 bases removed from V and 5 bases from J, the gap between germline ends came to 21 bases. CDR1 is MNHEY and CDR2 is SMNVEV in the germline V gene (reference sequence).

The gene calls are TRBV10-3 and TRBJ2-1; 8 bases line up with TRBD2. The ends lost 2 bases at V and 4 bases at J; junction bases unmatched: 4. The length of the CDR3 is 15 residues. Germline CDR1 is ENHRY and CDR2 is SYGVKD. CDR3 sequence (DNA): TGTGCCATCAGTGAGACGACTAGCGTGTACAATGAGCAGTTCTTC. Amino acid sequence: CAISETTSVYNEQFF.

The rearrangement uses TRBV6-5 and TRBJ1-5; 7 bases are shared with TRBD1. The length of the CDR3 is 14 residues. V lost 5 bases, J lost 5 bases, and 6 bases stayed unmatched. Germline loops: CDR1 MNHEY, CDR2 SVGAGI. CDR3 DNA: TGTGCCAGCAGTCAGCCGGGGACAGATCAGCCCCAGCATTTT. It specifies CASSQPGTDQPQHF.

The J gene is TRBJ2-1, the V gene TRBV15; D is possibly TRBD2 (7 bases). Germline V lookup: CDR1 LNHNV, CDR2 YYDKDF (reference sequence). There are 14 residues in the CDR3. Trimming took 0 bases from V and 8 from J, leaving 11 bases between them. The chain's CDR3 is CATSRDLGGDEQFF. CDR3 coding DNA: TGTGCCACCAGCAGAGATTTAGGGGGGGATGAGCAGTTCTTC.

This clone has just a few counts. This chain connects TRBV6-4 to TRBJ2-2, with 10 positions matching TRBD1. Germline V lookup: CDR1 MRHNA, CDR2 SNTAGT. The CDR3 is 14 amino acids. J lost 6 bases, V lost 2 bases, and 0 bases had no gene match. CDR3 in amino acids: CASSDGQGAGELFF. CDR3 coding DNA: TGTGCCAGCAGTGACGGACAGGGGGCCGGGGAGCTGTTTTTT.

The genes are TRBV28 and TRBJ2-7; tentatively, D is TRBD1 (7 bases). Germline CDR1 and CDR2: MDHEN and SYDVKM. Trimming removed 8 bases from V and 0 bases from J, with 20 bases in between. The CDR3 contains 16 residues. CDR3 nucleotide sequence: TGTGCCAGCGGCTACCCGGAGGGGGCGACCTCCTACGAGCAGTACTTC. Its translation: CASGYPEGATSYEQYF.

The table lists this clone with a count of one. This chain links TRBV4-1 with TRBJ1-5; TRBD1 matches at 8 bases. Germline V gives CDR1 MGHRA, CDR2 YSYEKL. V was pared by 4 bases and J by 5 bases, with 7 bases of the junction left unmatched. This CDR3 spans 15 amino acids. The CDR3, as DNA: TGCGCCAGCAGCCCTGACAGGGGAGTCTATCAGCCCCAGCATTTT. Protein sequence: CASSPDRGVYQPQHF.

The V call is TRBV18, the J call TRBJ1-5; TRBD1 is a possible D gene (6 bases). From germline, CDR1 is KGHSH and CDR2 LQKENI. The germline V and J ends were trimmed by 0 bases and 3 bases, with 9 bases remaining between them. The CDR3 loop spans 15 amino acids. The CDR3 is CASSPPGQLNQPQHF. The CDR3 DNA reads TGTGCCAGCTCACCACCCGGACAGCTCAATCAGCCCCAGCATTTT.

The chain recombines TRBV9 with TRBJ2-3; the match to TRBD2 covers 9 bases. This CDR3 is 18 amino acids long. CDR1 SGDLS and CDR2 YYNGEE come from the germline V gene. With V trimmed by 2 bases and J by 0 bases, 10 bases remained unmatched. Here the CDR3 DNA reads TGTGCCAGCAGCGTTAGGAGCGGGAGGCGTGCTAGCACAGATACGCAGTATTTT. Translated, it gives CASSVRSGRRASTDTQYF.